The T cell receptor (beta chain) under discussion was sequenced for a study of T cell responses to AZD1222 COVID-19 vaccine. Study context: Combined were second doses at about 4 or about 12 weeks. Study results and caveats: Vaccination with two AZD1222 doses was followed by a rise in Spike-specific TCR breadth and depth. Distributed over spike, vaccine-associated CD4 TCRs predominated at 160-218 and 743-854.

As to this clone: Its antigen is unidentified. Other nucleotide sequences from this sample produce the same CDR3.

CDR1 and CDR2 from the germline V gene are ENHRY and SYGVKD. The germline V and J ends were trimmed by 0 bases and 1 base, with 9 bases remaining between them. The length of the CDR3 is 15 residues. Measured with immunoSEQ multiplex PCR; TCRdb has only the in-frame clones, and not every one. This table holds 150,000 to 200,000 clones, 85% to 95% found once. V gene TRBV10-3 combines with J gene TRBJ1-2; a weak D match, TRBD1 (5 bases). This sequence was found in an adult in good health. Sequenced here: peripheral blood, sampled on day 0 of AZD1222 vaccination. CDR3 DNA sequence: TGTGCCATCAGTGAGTCGGGGGGGAGTAACTATGGCTACACCTTC. As protein: CAISESGGSNYGYTF.